This T cell receptor (beta chain) is from a study of T cell responses to AZD1222 COVID-19 vaccine. Study-wide context: Timing groups of about 4 and about 12 weeks for second doses were pooled.

As concerns this clone: What it binds is unknown.

General study findings and limits: White British donors predominated, females outnumbered males, and clonal diversity was possibly underestimated.

The ends were cut back, 0 bases at V and 10 bases at J, with 24 bases in the middle. The CDR3 length is 17 residues. CDR1 is MGHRA, CDR2 YSYEKL, per germline. The repertoire was sequenced with immunoSEQ multiplex PCR; TCRdb's copy has only in-frame clones and lacks some. The table lists fewer than 200,000 clones, about 92% of them singletons. This clonotype was sampled from an adult in good health. The rearrangement joins TRBV4-1 to TRBJ1-1; a possible D gene is TRBD1 (5 bases). Specimen: peripheral blood, collected on day 0 of AZD1222 vaccination. CDR3 protein: CASSQDDPGSAVGGAFF. The CDR3 nucleotides are TGCGCCAGCAGCCAAGATGACCCGGGGTCCGCCGTTGGGGGAGCTTTCTTT.